This TCR beta chain was profiled in a study of vaccination and CD4 T cells after COVID-19. About the research overall: Convalescent donors totaled six males and four females, including two who were Hispanic.

Treatment here: approximately nine-day PBMC culture with coronavirus spike peptide pools or control peptides (ViraFEST assay). TCRs were sequenced by ViraFEST after antigen-specific T cells had been expanded with peptide pools. Once obtained from cultured CD4+ T cells, the DNA was sequenced using the Oncomine TCR Beta short-read assay. From CD4+ T cells that had been cultured, genomic DNA was extracted. TCRdb called the PCR reads again in MiXCR, with one record for every CDR3 protein. The repertoire holds thousands of distinct CDR3 sequences, with around 82% as singletons. The junction had 4 bases not matched to a gene; V was cut back by 6 bases and J by 5 bases. Germline loops: CDR1 KGHDR, CDR2 SFDVKD. The CDR3 is made up of 15 amino acids. Notes on this clonotype: The antigen is undetermined.

Sequencing was done on a sample of CD4+ T cells from blood, cultured in vitro. The TCR comes from a human donor who had recovered from COVID-19. This rearrangement joins TRBV24-1 to TRBJ2-3; 13 bases fit TRBD2. CDR3 in DNA: TGTGCCACCAGTACTAGCGGGAGGGAAATAGATACGCAGTATTTT. Amino acids: CATSTSGREIDTQYF.